This T cell receptor (beta chain) emerged from a study of cytomegalovirus exposure and HLA in healthy donors (dated by TCRdb to about 2017). The study in broad terms: According to an earlier analysis of several hundred of the donors, about 179 million T cells yielded roughly 100 million unique TCR beta sequences and 276 Gb of sequence data. The study profiled the T cell repertoires of hundreds of subjects by immunosequencing and related them to cytomegalovirus serostatus. In a later genetic analysis, genome-wide SNP genotypes for about 55% of the roughly 700 donors were used, and that subset was treated as a discovery cohort. Across 398 genotyped donors of the cohort, an average of about 240,000 unique TCR beta nucleotide sequences per donor were sequenced, and approximately 17% of those sequences were non-productive. An earlier analysis of nearly 600 of the donors applied high-throughput TCR beta sequencing to assess whether each TCR beta V gene segment acted as functional or pseudogenic. Donor age, sex, ethnicity and CMV serostatus were collected together with the repertoire data. The genetic ancestry cluster associated with self-reported Caucasian donors included 70% to 85% of the approximately 410 genotyped donors. The study combined high-throughput TCR immunosequencing, statistical association of individual TCRs with disease status, and machine learning to predict cytomegalovirus infection status. A later analysis re-examined previously published TCR beta repertoires from about 700 donors and added high-resolution HLA genotyping to investigate patterns of TCR occurrence. The study aimed to test whether cataloging public T cell receptors could reveal signatures of past pathogen exposure. Every discovery cohort repertoire had been produced on one sequencing platform. About five DR-DQ haplotypes were handled as single units for association and clustering because linkage in the cohort was strong. Along with the roughly 610-subject first cohort, a separate validation cohort of some 130 different subjects was used. About 330 gigabases of sequencing data and 70 million to 100 million unique TCR sequences made up an early release that covered several hundred HLA-typed donors. In the later analysis, no new phenotypic data were used to find candidate immune exposures; instead, reliance was placed on TCR beta sequences and their occurrence across donors. HLA typing covered class I and class II loci at four-digit resolution. The number of donors typed differed by locus, with 629-630 for A, B, C, DRB1 and DQB1, around 500 for DQA1, nearly 610 for DPA1, and roughly 450 for DPB1.

Study-wide findings and limitations: An association between a missense DCLRE1C variant and V-gene and J-gene trimming of TCR beta chains was found in a later genetic analysis and replicated in an independent cohort. For the cohort, immune exposure information was limited to CMV serostatus. Most TCR sequences were observed very rarely across donors, whereas some public TCRs were present in many individuals. A group of highly shared sequence variants was considered likely to be a technical artifact of the sequencing pipeline. When HLA alleles, especially DR and DQ, strongly co-occurred, attributing TCR associations to individual alleles was difficult. A later analysis found that HLA-associated TCR beta chains were more clonally expanded and had lower generation probabilities than equally common non-associated chains. Most CMV-associated TCR beta chains appeared to be HLA-restricted in a later analysis, and the HLA associations seemed to be driven largely by CMV exposure. In a later analysis, TCR association rates were found to vary across HLA loci, with the most associated TCRs seen for DRB1 alleles and the fewest for HLA-C alleles. The earlier analysis of around 600 of the donors excluded seventeen rarely observed V segments, including chromosome 9 orphons, because counts were too low. The cohort was sequenced for TCR beta chains only, and without alpha or paired-chain data the features that could be detected were limited. A further reported finding was that TCR beta sequences accurately predicted the HLA-A and HLA-B alleles for most subjects in the first cohort. Three of the identified cytomegalovirus-associated TCR beta chains were confirmed in vitro to be specific for cytomegalovirus antigens. A later genetic analysis reported fewer N-insertions in productive TCRs among donors in an Asian-associated ancestry cluster than the roughly 700-donor mean. The classifier was reported to diagnose cytomegalovirus status with high specificity and sensitivity in both the original cohort and the validation cohort. Correlated functional status among segregating V segments might reflect linkage disequilibrium, but an unknown experimental factor could not be ruled out. Specific HLA alleles were associated with 16,951 TCR beta sequences at a false discovery rate of 0.05 in a later analysis. It was suggested by the authors that the approach could potentially be generalized to other disease states and immunological phenotypes. Because some donors lacked HLA typing at each locus, the association tests relied only on the typed subset. The study gave a list of more than 150 TCR beta chains associated with cytomegalovirus. In an earlier analysis of a few hundred of the donors, most TCR beta V segments were observed in productive rearrangements about 87% or about 30% of the time, broadly matching IMGT annotations. A later analysis reported that several top co-occurrence clusters appeared linked to parvovirus B19, influenza, CMV and Epstein-Barr virus. Sequencing depth was assumed to be roughly uniform across donors in the presence/absence analyses, though that assumption may not hold.

As for this clone: This clone's antigen is unknown. No clone much larger than this one lies a single base away; base qualities are absent.

The cohort comprised fewer than 750 healthy bone marrow donors. Cohort members were all nominally healthy when sampled, although unrecorded immune exposures were likely present. The donor was CMV seronegative and belonged to the group of under 400 seronegative cohort members. Each donor provided a peripheral blood sample, and peripheral blood mononuclear cells were used for TCR beta sequencing. Genomic DNA was extracted from the blood cell samples with the Qiagen DNeasy Blood Extraction Kit. The protocol used for the library was the immunoSEQ multiplex PCR assay. The multiplex PCR relied on a mix of 60 forward primers for TCR Vbeta segments and 13 reverse primers for TCR Jbeta segments. The CDR3 region of rearranged TCR beta genes was amplified from genomic DNA with a multiplex PCR assay. The amplified TCR beta libraries were sequenced on the Illumina HiSeq System as 87-base-pair reads. From the authors' description of their analysis: A later analysis counted approximately 84 million unique TCR beta chains across the 690 or so repertoires, and 10 million to 12 million of these chains were shared by at least two donors. A nearest-neighbor algorithm error-corrected the raw reads and collapsed the reads into unique sequences, merging closely related sequences to remove PCR and sequencing errors. CDR3 sequences were aligned to IMGT reference sequences to assign V, D and J gene segments. For a sequence to be retained, a match of at least six nucleotides to both a V gene segment and a J gene segment was required. A rearrangement counted as productive if the CDR3 had no stop codons and remained in frame with V and J, and every other rearrangement counted as non-productive. Following IMGT convention, CDR3 was defined as the stretch from the second conserved V-encoded cysteine up to the conserved J-encoded phenylalanine. In an earlier analysis of more than 550 of the donors, sequences lacking an unambiguous match to a single V gene segment were excluded. An earlier analysis of 500 to 700 of the donors classified V segments as functional when productive rearrangements were above 56.7% and as segregating when the standard deviation between donors was above 5%. A statistical classification framework was built for diagnosing cytomegalovirus status from the catalog of TCR beta chain sequences. In a later analysis, V and J genes were assigned by comparing TCR nucleotide sequences against IMGT/GENE-DB human TR gene sequences. A later analysis assigned CDR3 sequences and most-parsimonious VDJ recombination scenarios with the TCRdist pipeline. A later analysis defined each TCR beta chain by its CDR3 amino acid sequence plus V-gene family, and excluded reads lacking a unique V-gene family. A later analysis removed roughly 590 highly shared, low-generation-probability nucleotide sequences to deal with suspected cross-contamination and a sequencing artifact. In a later analysis, a clonal expansion index was calculated for each public chain from normalized within-repertoire ranks of inferred template counts. Generation probabilities in a later analysis came from a VDJ recombination model fitted to out-of-frame rearrangements, and those results were checked against IGoR. A later analysis scored TCR-TCR, TCR-HLA and TCR-CMV co-occurrence with hypergeometric tests, applying a repertoire-size bias correction to TCR pairs. A later analysis estimated false discovery rates by permuting HLA or CMV assignments 20 times. In a later analysis, co-occurring TCRs were grouped using DBSCAN, and TCRdist sequence similarity was added for clustering within HLA-allele-positive subsets. Co-occurrence clustering excluded repertoires with fewer than 30,000 or more than 120,000 public chains, plus five with anomalous nucleotide sharing. TCRdb provides this immuneACCESS table in a form limited to in-frame rearrangements. Some clones are lacking; in checked studies, under half of them reflect an unresolved V gene, and why the rest are absent is not known. The D gene and trimming were derived from the DNA, and the V and J assignments and clone size from that table. Present in this sample are 170,000 or so clones, roughly 80% of which were seen just once. The ten largest clones take up under 0.8% of the sample.

This receptor was taken from a boy aged 5 to 17 in good health and CMV-seronegative. Sequencing was carried out using PBMCs.

In nucleotide form, the sequence is TGTGCCAGCAGTGAAAGCGGGCGGGGGCTGATGAGCTACACCTTC. Translated, this gives CASSESGRGLMSYTF. The chain links TRBV6-1 with TRBJ1-2, with TRBD1 as a weak D call on 6 bases. The germline V gene yields MNHNS for CDR1 and SASEGT for CDR2. The trim is 2 bases for V and 9 bases for J, with a gap of 19 bases between the germline ends. The CDR3 contains 15 residues, cysteine and phenylalanine counted. Just the 45-base CDR3 DNA is kept, in frame starting at base 1.